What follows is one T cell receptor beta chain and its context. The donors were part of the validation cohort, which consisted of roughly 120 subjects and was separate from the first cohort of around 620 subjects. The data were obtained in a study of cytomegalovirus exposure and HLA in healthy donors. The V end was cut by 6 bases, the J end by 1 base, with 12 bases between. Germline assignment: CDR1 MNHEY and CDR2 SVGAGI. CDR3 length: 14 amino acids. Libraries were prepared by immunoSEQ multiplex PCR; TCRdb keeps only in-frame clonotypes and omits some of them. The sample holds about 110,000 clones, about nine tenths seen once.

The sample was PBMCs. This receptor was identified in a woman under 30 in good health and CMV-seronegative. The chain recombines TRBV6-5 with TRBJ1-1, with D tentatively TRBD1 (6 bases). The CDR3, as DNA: TGTGCCAGCAGCACCCCACAGGGGAACACTGAAGCTTTCTTT. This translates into CASSTPQGNTEAFF.